The entry below describes one T cell receptor (beta chain). This sample stems from a study of immune evolution from preneoplasia to lung adenocarcinoma. CDR1 is SGHTA, CDR2 FQGNSA, per germline. The CDR3 sequence is 15 residues long. Trimming at V came to 1 base and at J to 0 bases, leaving 3 bases not matched to a gene. Libraries were prepared by immunoSEQ multiplex PCR; TCRdb keeps only in-frame clonotypes and omits some of them. The data show roughly 6,100 clones, roughly 80% seen once. The genes are TRBV7-2 and TRBJ2-7; 7 bases are a match to TRBD2. This TCR derives from a donor at least 70 years old with lung adenocarcinoma. The source material was FFPE adjacent normal lung tissue. The CDR3, as DNA: TGTGCCAGCAGCTTAGTGGGGGGGAGCTCCTACGAGCAGTACTTC. As protein: CASSLVGGSSYEQYF.